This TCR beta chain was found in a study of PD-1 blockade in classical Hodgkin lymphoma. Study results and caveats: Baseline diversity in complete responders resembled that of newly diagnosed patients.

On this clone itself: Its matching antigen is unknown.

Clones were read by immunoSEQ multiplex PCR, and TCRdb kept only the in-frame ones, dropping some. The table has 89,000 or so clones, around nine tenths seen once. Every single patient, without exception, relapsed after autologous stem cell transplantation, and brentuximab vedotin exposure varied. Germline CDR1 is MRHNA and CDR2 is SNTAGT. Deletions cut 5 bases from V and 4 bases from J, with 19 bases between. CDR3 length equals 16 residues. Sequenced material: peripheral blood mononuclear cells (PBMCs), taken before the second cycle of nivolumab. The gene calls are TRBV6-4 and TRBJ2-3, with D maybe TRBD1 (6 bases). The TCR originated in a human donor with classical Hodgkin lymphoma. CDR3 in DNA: TGTGCCAGCAGTAAACAGGGTAGCACAATCCCAGATACGCAGTATTTT. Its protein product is CASSKQGSTIPDTQYF.